Presented here are 2 T cell receptor beta chains from one specimen sequenced in a study of OX40 agonist ivuxolimab in advanced cancers. This table comes from immunoSEQ multiplex PCR, and its TCRdb copy is limited to in-frame clones, with some not included. The sample contains roughly 100,000 clones, 85% to 90% of which appear only once. The sequencing here drew on CD4+ or CD8+ T cells sorted from blood, taken in a trial of the OX40 agonist ivuxolimab. The source of these receptors is an adult with an advanced solid tumor such as melanoma, head and neck, liver or kidney cancer.

The rearrangement links TRBV11-3 to TRBJ2-1; TRBD2 is a possible D gene (6 bases). The CDR3 extends over 15 amino acids. The ends were cut back, 5 bases at V and 8 bases at J, with 19 bases in the middle. From germline, CDR1 is SGHNT and CDR2 YENEEA. This CDR3 reads CASSPRRGGLYEQFF. The CDR3 region has the DNA TGTGCCAGCAGCCCACGGCGGGGAGGACTTTATGAGCAGTTCTTC.

J is TRBJ2-3 and V is TRBV27, with 10 bases that match TRBD1. Germline V gives CDR1 MNHEY, CDR2 SMNVEV (reference sequence). The CDR3 loop spans 14 amino acids. Unmatched junction bases numbered 4, after V lost 7 bases and J lost 3 bases. The CDR3: CASIRTGGTDTQYF. Here the CDR3 DNA reads TGTGCCAGCATCAGGACAGGGGGGACAGATACGCAGTATTTT.